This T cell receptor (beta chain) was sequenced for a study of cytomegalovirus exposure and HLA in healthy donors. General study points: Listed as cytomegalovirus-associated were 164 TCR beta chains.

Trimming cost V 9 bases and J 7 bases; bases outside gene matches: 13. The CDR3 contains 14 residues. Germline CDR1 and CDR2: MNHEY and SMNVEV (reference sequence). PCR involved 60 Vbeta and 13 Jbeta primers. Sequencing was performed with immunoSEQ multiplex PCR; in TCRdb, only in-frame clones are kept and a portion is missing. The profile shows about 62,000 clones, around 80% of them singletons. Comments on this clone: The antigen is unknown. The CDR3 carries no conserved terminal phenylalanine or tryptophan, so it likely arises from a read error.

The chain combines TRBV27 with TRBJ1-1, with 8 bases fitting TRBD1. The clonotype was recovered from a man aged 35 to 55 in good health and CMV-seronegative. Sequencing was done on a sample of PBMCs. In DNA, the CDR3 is TGTGCCAGTAACGTCGGACAGGGCGAGGGTGAAGCTTTCTCT. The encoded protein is CASNVGQGEGEAFS.